This TCR beta chain came from a study of cytomegalovirus exposure and HLA in healthy donors. Clones were read by immunoSEQ multiplex PCR, and TCRdb kept only the in-frame ones, dropping some. The sample yields 60,000 to 75,000 clones, 85% to 95% seen once. Regarding this clone: Its target is not known.

General study points: TCR sequences were mostly rare, though some public TCRs occurred in many donors. First-cohort TCR clusters tended to co-occur in the approximately 130 validation repertoires, a later analysis found.

Trimming shortened V by 0 bases and J by 10 bases, and 19 bases separated the two germline ends. The CDR3 is 15 residues long. Germline assignment: CDR1 SQVTM and CDR2 ANQGSEA. This sequence originates from a young woman in good health and CMV-seropositive. The chain joins TRBV29-1 to TRBJ2-1; maybe TRBD1 (7 bases). The source material was PBMCs. This CDR3 is CSVEDQGRGEWEQFF. CDR3 nucleotides: TGCAGCGTTGAAGATCAGGGCAGGGGGGAATGGGAGCAGTTCTTC.